The 17 T cell receptor beta chains below were found in one sample sequenced in a study of shared T cell receptors in the human thymus (dated by TCRdb to about 2021). The library was made by the immunoSEQ multiplex PCR assay. TCRdb carries this immuneACCESS record with in-frame sequences only. Its versions omit some clonotypes, under half of them owing to an unresolved V gene in the studies checked, with the rest unexplained. Counted in this sample were some 720,000 clones; roughly 90% of them appeared once. Around 0.0099% of the sample lies in the top ten. These data are also associated with another study on human thymus T cells.

The source material was thymocytes. The receptors were sampled from a boy in the first two years of life with a congenital heart defect. Donor details come from another sample of the same person, matched by shared clones.

In the case of this clone: The junction departs from the called germline gene at one end, perhaps through a read error. This chain joins TRBV6-1 and TRBJ2-7, with 9 bases fitting TRBD1. Per germline, CDR1 MNHNS and CDR2 SASEGT. This CDR3 has 11 residues. The CDR3 loop reads CASRGQGGWVF. DNA of the CDR3: TGTGCCAGCAGGGGACAGGGAGGATGGGTGTTC.

This rearrangement joins TRBV5-5 to TRBJ2-5, with TRBD1 identical over 9 bases. Germline V gives CDR1 SGHKS, CDR2 YYEKEE (reference sequence). J gave up 4 bases and V 3 bases, and 16 bases lay outside the gene matches. The CDR3 consists of 18 residues. The CDR3 region is CASSSRVGTGTGRETQYF. CDR3 nucleotides: TGTGCCAGCAGCTCGCGGGTCGGAACCGGGACAGGGAGAGAGACCCAGTACTTC.

The rearrangement links TRBV19 to TRBJ2-1; tentatively, D is TRBD2 (6 bases). The V end lost 5 bases, the J end lost 0 bases, and 14 bases lay between the germline ends. Germline V gene lookup returns CDR1 LNHDA and CDR2 SQIVND (reference sequence). The CDR3 consists of 16 residues. CDR3 protein: CASSPTGESSYNEQFF. Written as DNA, the CDR3 is TGTGCCAGTAGTCCCACGGGGGAGAGCTCCTACAATGAGCAGTTCTTC.

The chain recombines TRBV5-6 with TRBJ2-7; TRBD1 agrees at 10 bases. Germline loops: CDR1 SGHDT, CDR2 YYEEEE. After removal of 4 bases from V and 5 bases from J, the junction contained 6 bases not matched to a gene. The CDR3 extends over 14 amino acids. The CDR3 region has the DNA TGTGCCAGCAGCCTGGACAGGGGGAGCCACGAGCAGTACTTC. Protein: CASSLDRGSHEQYF.

The chain joins TRBV25-1 to TRBJ2-5; tentatively, D is TRBD2 (6 bases). The V and J ends lost 4 bases and 2 bases respectively, with 14 bases between them. Germline V gene lookup returns CDR1 MGHDK and CDR2 SYGVNS. The CDR3 totals 15 residues. The CDR3 reads CASSVFRAGQETQYF. The CDR3 DNA sequence: TGTGCCAGCAGTGTCTTCCGCGCGGGGCAAGAGACCCAGTACTTC.

CDR3 in amino acids: CASSGTRWYEQYF. The CDR3 DNA reads TGTGCCAGTAGCGGGACTAGATGGTACGAGCAGTACTTC. The rearrangement joins TRBV19 to TRBJ2-7; 8 positions agree with TRBD2. Germline V lookup: CDR1 LNHDA, CDR2 SQIVND (reference sequence). The CDR3 is 13 amino acids. The ends lost 6 bases at V and 4 bases at J; junction bases unmatched: 5. Full variable domain (missing parts from reference TRBV19 and TRBJ2-7): DGGITQSPKYLFRKEGQNVTLSCEQNLNHDAMYWYRQDPGQGLRLIYYSQIVNDFQKGDIAEGYSVSREKKESFPLTVTSAQKNPTAFYLCASSGTRWYEQYFGPGTRLTVT.

The chain recombines TRBV25-1 with TRBJ2-5; 8 nucleotides agree with TRBD1. CDR1 is MGHDK, CDR2 SYGVNS, per germline. The J segment lost 5 bases and the V segment lost 8 bases, leaving 10 bases of the junction unmatched. This CDR3 region has 14 residues. CDR3 in amino acids: CASLGGQAKETQYF. CDR3 nucleotide sequence: TGTGCCAGCCTGGGGGGACAGGCGAAGGAGACCCAGTACTTC.

J is TRBJ2-1 and V is TRBV27; 10 bases align to TRBD2. J gave up 3 bases and V 3 bases, and 8 bases lay outside the gene matches. The CDR3 spans 17 residues. The germline gives CDR1 MNHEY, CDR2 SMNVEV (reference sequence). The CDR3 spells CASSLSALAGDYNEQFF. The CDR3 DNA follows: TGTGCCAGCAGTTTGTCAGCCCTAGCGGGAGACTACAATGAGCAGTTCTTC.

CDR3 nucleotides: TGTGCCAGCAGTTACTTGGCTAGCGGGAGTCAAAATGAGCAGTTCTTC. It codes for CASSYLASGSQNEQFF. V and J are TRBV6-5 and TRBJ2-1; 10 nucleotides align to TRBD2. This CDR3 is built from 16 residues. After removal of 1 base from V and 7 bases from J, the junction contained 7 bases not matched to a gene. Germline V gives CDR1 MNHEY, CDR2 SVGAGI.

The chain recombines TRBV5-4 with TRBJ2-3; 11 positions agree with TRBD1. CDR1 and CDR2 from the germline V gene are SGHNT and YYREEE (reference sequence). The CDR3 totals 18 residues. Unmatched junction bases numbered 15, after V lost 7 bases and J lost 2 bases. The CDR3 DNA sequence: TGTGCCAGCGGGGATGAAGGACAGGGGGCGCGGGACACAGATACGCAGTATTTT. Amino acids: CASGDEGQGARDTDTQYF.

CDR3 in DNA: TGTGCCAGCAGCCGAGTCCGGGCGAGGGACTACGAGCAGTACTTC. This sequence encodes CASSRVRARDYEQYF. The chain has TRBV4-2 and TRBJ2-7, with D tentatively TRBD2 (5 bases). There are 15 residues in the CDR3. V was trimmed by 4 bases and J by 3 bases, leaving 16 bases between them. Germline V gene sequence: CDR1 LGHNA, CDR2 YNFKEQ.

The rearrangement joins TRBV5-1 to TRBJ2-5; TRBD1 agrees at 9 bases. Germline lookup yields CDR1 SGHRS and CDR2 YFSETQ. This CDR3 is built from 14 residues. Unmatched junction bases numbered 3, after V lost 2 bases and J lost 4 bases. Here the CDR3 DNA reads TGCGCCAGCAGCTTTGGGGACAGGGCAGAGACCCAGTACTTC. Protein: CASSFGDRAETQYF.

The V gene is TRBV7-2, the J gene TRBJ2-1; D not resolved. Germline V lookup: CDR1 SGHTA, CDR2 FQGNSA. CDR3 length equals 15 residues. Trimming shortened V by 1 base and J by 4 bases, and 11 bases separated the two germline ends. The CDR3 is CASSLGRVLYNEQFF. In DNA, the CDR3 is TGTGCCAGCAGCTTAGGTCGCGTCCTGTACAATGAGCAGTTCTTC.

The gene calls are TRBV6-4 and TRBJ2-1; TRBD2 aligns across 8 bases. CDR1 and CDR2 (germline): MRHNA, SNTAGT. The CDR3 extends over 17 amino acids. The ends lost 0 bases at V and 3 bases at J; junction bases unmatched: 7. In DNA, the CDR3 is TGTGCCAGCAGTGACTCGGATGGCGGGGGGCTCTACAATGAGCAGTTCTTC. This codes for CASSDSDGGGLYNEQFF.

This chain joins TRBV2 and TRBJ1-4; possible D gene TRBD1, 5 bases. The CDR3 length is 18 residues. Trimming took 3 bases from V and 6 from J, leaving 23 bases between them. From germline, CDR1 is SNHLY and CDR2 FYNNEI. The CDR3 DNA reads as TGTGCCAGCAGTGATAAGTTAGAGGAGAGGGAGGGGTATGAAAAACTGTTTTTT. Protein product: CASSDKLEEREGYEKLFF.

The chain is built from TRBV30 and TRBJ1-4; D gene unclear. The V gene lost 0 bases and the J gene lost 2 bases, with 10 bases spanning the gap. The germline V gene encodes CDR1 GTSNPN and CDR2 SVGIG (reference sequence). The CDR3 has 15 residues. CDR3 loop: CAWSVHVKTNEKLFF. CDR3 in DNA: TGTGCCTGGAGTGTACATGTGAAGACTAATGAAAAACTGTTTTTT.

The rearrangement uses TRBV11-1 and TRBJ2-3, with TRBD2 as a possible D gene (6 bases). In germline, CDR1 is SGHAT, CDR2 FQDESV (reference sequence). Trimming removed 5 bases from V and 10 bases from J, with 10 bases in between. The CDR3 contains 11 residues. CDR3 sequence: CASSTTRAQYF. The CDR3 DNA reads as TGTGCCAGCAGCACGACTAGGGCGCAGTATTTT.